This entry lists 22 T cell receptor beta chains sequenced from one sample in a study of T-cell reconstitution after alpha-beta-depleted transplantation in children. Molecular barcoding with unique molecular identifiers was used for the TCRbeta library. TCRdb re-called the PCR reads with MiXCR, one entry per CDR3 protein. The sample yields around 450,000 distinct CDR3 sequences, 10% to 13% seen once. The sample here was PBMCs, taken before TCRalphabeta/CD19-depleted stem cell transplant. These receptors were obtained from a child younger than 10 with inherited bone marrow failure, due to receive a stem cell transplant.

This clonotype was recorded at least ten times. The chain couples TRBV12-3 or TRBV12-4 to TRBJ2-4; a weak D match, TRBD2 (6 bases). The V gene lost 8 bases and the J gene lost 0 bases, with 14 bases spanning the gap. This CDR3 comprises 15 residues. The CDR3 loop reads CASRNWDLAKNIQYF. The CDR3 DNA reads as TGTGCCAGCCGAAATTGGGACTTAGCCAAAAACATTCAGTACTTC.

This CDR3 is CASSRDRVFPDEAFF. CDR3 sequence (DNA): TGTGCCAGCTCACGAGACAGGGTATTCCCAGATGAAGCTTTCTTT. The genes are TRBV18 and TRBJ1-1; 7 bases are shared with TRBD1. Germline assignment: CDR1 KGHSH and CDR2 LQKENI. The V and J ends lost 4 bases and 7 bases, in that order; junction bases with no gene match: 12. The CDR3 loop spans 15 amino acids.

This clonotype was counted a few times. The chain carries TRBV4-2 and TRBJ1-1, with D perhaps matching TRBD1 (5 bases). In germline, CDR1 is LGHNA, CDR2 YNFKEQ. V was cut by 1 base and J by 2 bases, with 11 bases left in between. The length of the CDR3 is 15 residues. CDR3 coding DNA: TGTGCCAGCAGCCAAGGGGGGGGAGTTAACACTGAAGCTTTCTTT. Translation gives CASSQGGGVNTEAFF.

There are many counts of this clonotype. This chain connects TRBV12-3 or TRBV12-4 to TRBJ1-1, with 9 bases that match TRBD1. With V trimmed by 5 bases and J by 5 bases, 6 bases remained unmatched. This CDR3 is 14 amino acids long. CDR3 residues: CASSLRTGVTEAFF. The CDR3 coding sequence is TGTGCCAGCAGTCTGAGGACAGGGGTGACTGAAGCTTTCTTT.

The chain is built from TRBV18 and TRBJ1-5; 9 bases line up with TRBD1. The CDR3 has 16 amino acids. The ends lost 6 bases at V and 7 bases at J; junction bases unmatched: 13. CDR1 is KGHSH and CDR2 is LQKENI in the germline V gene. The CDR3 DNA reads as TGTGCCAGCTCGCCCACGGGACAGGGAGTCGGCCAGCCCCAGCATTTT. Encoded protein: CASSPTGQGVGQPQHF.

This clonotype was seen ten or more times. V usage is TRBV20-1 and J usage is TRBJ2-7; 10 nucleotides match TRBD1. The V gene's germline CDR1 is DFQATT and CDR2 SNEGSKA (reference sequence). The CDR3 contains 13 residues. V gave up 6 bases and J gave up 4 bases; unmatched junction bases: 6. The CDR3 DNA sequence: TGCAGTGCACCGGGACAGGGGCAATACGAGCAGTACTTC. The encoded protein is CSAPGQGQYEQYF.

This clonotype was counted only a few times. The genes are TRBV15 and TRBJ2-7; no reliable D call. V lost 3 bases to trimming and J lost 2 bases, with 8 bases between them. The CDR3 runs to 13 residues. Germline CDR1 reads LNHNV; CDR2 reads YYDKDF (reference sequence). The CDR3 protein is CATSRDLTYEQYF. The CDR3 coding sequence is TGTGCCACCAGCAGGGACCTAACCTACGAGCAGTACTTC.

This clonotype was detected many times. This sequence joins TRBV25-1 and TRBJ2-2; D is unclear. This CDR3 is built from 13 residues. The germline V and J ends were trimmed by 1 base and 6 bases, with 6 bases remaining between them. The germline V gene has CDR1 MGHDK and CDR2 SYGVNS. The CDR3 bases are TGTGCCAGCAGTGAATTGGGCGCCGGGGAGCTGTTTTTT. Amino acid sequence: CASSELGAGELFF.

The chain uses TRBV4-1 and TRBJ2-7, with D uncertain. The germline gives CDR1 MGHRA, CDR2 YSYEKL. This CDR3 has 15 amino acids. V lost 0 bases, J lost 4 bases, and 13 bases lay in between. The CDR3 DNA sequence: TGCGCCAGCAGCCAAGAATCCCGGCCCCCATACGAGCAGTACTTC. Its protein is CASSQESRPPYEQYF.

This clonotype was counted only a few times. The V and J genes are TRBV11-2 and TRBJ2-7; D uncertain. V was cut by 6 bases and J by 2 bases, with 8 bases left in between. The CDR3 is 12 residues long. Germline loops: CDR1 SGHAT, CDR2 FQNNGV. Written as DNA, the CDR3 is TGTGCCAGCAGTGACTTGGCCTACGAGCAGTACTTC. Its protein product is CASSDLAYEQYF.

J is TRBJ2-2 and V is TRBV6-5; D remains unclear. The CDR3 has 17 amino acids. V gave up 2 bases and J gave up 0 bases, with 13 bases separating them. Looked up from germline, CDR1 is MNHEY and CDR2 is SVGAGI. As DNA, the CDR3 is TGTGCCAGCAGTTACGCTTCGACGGACCCGAACACCGGGGAGCTGTTTTTT. Its translation is CASSYASTDPNTGELFF.

This clonotype was observed many times. V gene TRBV18 combines with J gene TRBJ2-1, with D tentatively TRBD1 (6 bases). This CDR3 spans 17 amino acids. Germline V gives CDR1 KGHSH, CDR2 LQKENI. V dropped 6 bases and J dropped 4 bases, with 22 bases sitting between them. The CDR3 region is CASSQTGINGVYNEQFF. The CDR3 DNA reads as TGTGCCAGCTCGCAGACAGGAATTAACGGGGTTTACAATGAGCAGTTCTTC. The full variable domain, completed using reference TRBV18 and TRBJ2-1, is NAGVMQNPRHLVRRRGQEARLRCSPMKGHSHVYWYRQLPEEGLKFMVYLQKENIIDESGMPKERFSAEFPKEGPSILRIQQVVRGDSAAYFCASSQTGINGVYNEQFFGPGTRLTVL.

This clonotype occurred many times. This chain uses TRBV6-2 or TRBV6-3 with TRBJ2-7, with D maybe TRBD1 (6 bases). Trimming left V 3 bases short and J 0 bases short, with 9 bases between. The CDR3 is 14 amino acids. CDR1 is MNHEY, CDR2 SVGEGT, per germline. The chain's CDR3 is CASSYGDTSYEQYF. CDR3 DNA: TGTGCCAGCAGTTATGGGGACACCTCCTACGAGCAGTACTTC.

This clonotype was counted many times. The CDR3 bases are TGCAGTGCTAGCCAGGCGCCGGGGGAAGAGCAGTACTTC. Its translation is CSASQAPGEEQYF. The rearrangement uses TRBV20-1 and TRBJ2-7; weak D call: TRBD2 (6 bases). This CDR3 spans 13 amino acids. Trimming removed 3 bases from V and 7 bases from J, with 16 bases in between. Germline V CDR1 and CDR2: DFQATT, SNEGSKA (reference sequence).

This clonotype has only a few counts. The CDR3 nucleotides read TGTGCCATCAGAACCATAGCGGGAGCCACCGGGGAGCTGTTTTTT. Encoded protein: CAIRTIAGATGELFF. This rearrangement joins TRBV10-3 to TRBJ2-2, with 9 nucleotides matching TRBD2. With 6 bases clipped from V and 4 bases from J, the junction kept 6 bases outside the gene matches. CDR3 length equals 15 residues. Germline CDR1 ENHRY, CDR2 SYGVKD.

The chain couples TRBV24-1 to TRBJ1-4, with a weak D call TRBD1 (5 bases). This CDR3 spans 13 amino acids. Germline V gene data show CDR1 as KGHDR and CDR2 as SFDVKD. V was cut by 5 bases and J by 2 bases, with 5 bases left in between. CDR3 amino acids: CATSGGTNEKLFF. CDR3 coding DNA: TGTGCCACCAGTGGGGGGACTAATGAAAAACTGTTTTTT.

V usage is TRBV30 and J usage is TRBJ1-1; D is undetermined. The V end lost 4 bases, the J end lost 4 bases, and 19 bases lay between the germline ends. Germline CDR1 reads GTSNPN; CDR2 reads SVGIG (reference sequence). There are 15 residues in the CDR3. The DNA for the CDR3 is TGTGCCTGGACTGGACCTTTTGTTGGTAGCACTGAAGCTTTCTTT. Translation: CAWTGPFVGSTEAFF.

This clonotype appeared a few times. The chain carries TRBV20-1 and TRBJ1-5; 8 nucleotides align to TRBD1. V lost 8 bases and J lost 6; bases outside the gene matches: 3. Germline V CDR1 and CDR2: DFQATT, SNEGSKA (reference sequence). The CDR3 runs to 11 residues. The CDR3 region is CSHGQGQPQHF. CDR3 nucleotides: TGCAGTCACGGACAGGGTCAGCCCCAGCATTTT.

The chain carries TRBV7-9 and TRBJ2-7, with D tentatively TRBD1 or TRBD2 (6 bases each). CDR1 and CDR2 from the germline V gene are SEHNR and FQNEAQ (reference sequence). V was clipped by 1 base and J by 6 bases, with 10 bases between them. The CDR3 is 13 residues long. The CDR3 reads CASSLDGGREQYF. Written as DNA, the CDR3 is TGTGCCAGCAGCTTAGATGGGGGGCGCGAGCAGTACTTC.

At least ten counts were recorded for this clonotype. The J gene is TRBJ2-5, the V gene TRBV10-3; D call uncertain. The V and J ends lost 2 bases and 3 bases respectively, with 10 bases between them. Germline CDR1 reads ENHRY; CDR2 reads SYGVKD. The CDR3 has 14 amino acids. CDR3 nucleotide sequence: TGTGCCATCAGTGAGCCAGGAGCCGAAGAGACCCAGTACTTC. Its translation: CAISEPGAEETQYF.

This clonotype was found many times. The J gene is TRBJ2-1, the V gene TRBV9; possible D gene TRBD1, 6 bases. This CDR3 comprises 13 residues. The V gene lost 2 bases and the J gene lost 4 bases, with 7 bases spanning the gap. The germline gives CDR1 SGDLS, CDR2 YYNGEE. This CDR3 is CASSVTGYNEQFF. The CDR3 region has the DNA TGTGCCAGCAGCGTTACAGGGTACAATGAGCAGTTCTTC.

At least ten counts were recorded for this clonotype. The gene calls are TRBV20-1 and TRBJ2-5, with unresolved D. The CDR3 length is 14 residues. Germline V CDR1 and CDR2: DFQATT, SNEGSKA (reference sequence). Trimming removed 0 bases at V and 1 base at J, with 9 bases between. In DNA, the CDR3 is TGCAGTGCTAGAGATATAAGTGGCCAAGAGACCCAGTACTTC. Translating gives CSARDISGQETQYF.